One and the same sample provided the 21 T cell receptor beta chains below, sequenced in a study of blood T cell repertoires in COVID-19. Sequencing was performed with immunoSEQ multiplex PCR; in TCRdb, only in-frame clones are kept and a portion is missing. Of about 150,000 clones in the sample, approximately 80% were seen once. The sequencing sample was made of PBMCs or T cells enriched from blood (not recorded which). All receptors derive from a man aged 70 or older who had been exposed to COVID-19.

The genes are TRBV21-1 and TRBJ1-4; the table's TRBD1 call for D was not verified on the DNA. TRBV21-1 is a pseudogene. This CDR3 is built from 15 residues. The CDR3 nucleotides read TGTGCCAGCAGCCTAGAGGGGGTTGAGAATGAAAAACTGTTTTTT. Encoded protein: CASSLEGVENEKLFF.

The chain links TRBV19 to TRBJ1-4, with D uncertain. The germline V gene has CDR1 LNHDA and CDR2 SQIVND (reference sequence). The CDR3 spans 14 residues. Trimming pared 7 bases from V and 6 bases from J, leaving 15 bases between. The CDR3 is CASTRGSSHEKLFF. CDR3 nucleotides: TGTGCCAGTACCCGCGGCAGTTCACATGAAAAACTGTTTTTT.

CDR3 protein: CASSPLGRGSTDTQYF. The CDR3 DNA reads as TGTGCCAGCAGCCCCCTGGGGCGGGGTAGCACAGATACGCAGTATTTT. This chain joins TRBV5-8 and TRBJ2-3; D is perhaps TRBD2 (6 bases). V was clipped by 4 bases and J by 0 bases, with 15 bases between them. Germline lookup yields CDR1 SGHTS and CDR2 YDEGEE. The CDR3 is 16 residues long.

The chain employs TRBV18 and TRBJ1-2; TRBD1 agrees at 9 bases. The germline CDR1 and CDR2 sequences are KGHSH and LQKENI. This CDR3 is built from 14 residues. Germline trimming cut 10 bases from V and 3 bases from J; bases unmatched to any gene: 9. The CDR3 DNA reads as TGTGCCACCATTCAGGGACAGGGCGACTATGGCTACACCTTC. Translated, it gives CATIQGQGDYGYTF. The full variable domain, in which reference TRBV18 and TRBJ1-2 provide the parts outside the CDR3, is NAGVMQNPRHLVRRRGQEARLRCSPMKGHSHVYWYRQLPEEGLKFMVYLQKENIIDESGMPKERFSAEFPKEGPSILRIQQVVRGDSAAYFCATIQGQGDYGYTFGSGTRLTVV.

This chain uses TRBV7-8 with TRBJ2-7; no firm D call. Germline CDR1 reads SGHVS; CDR2 reads FQNEAQ. CDR3 length: 15 amino acids. V shed 0 bases and J shed 1 base, with 10 bases lying between them. The DNA of the CDR3 is TGTGCCAGCAGCTTAGCGAGAAACAGATCCTACGAGCAGTACTTC. Translated: CASSLARNRSYEQYF. Based on the CDR3 plus reference TRBV7-8 and TRBJ2-7, the full variable domain is GAGVSQSPRYKVAKRGQDVALRCDPISGHVSLFWYQQALGQGPEFLTYFQNEAQLDKSGLPSDRFFAERPEGSVSTLKIQRTQQEDSAVYLCASSLARNRSYEQYFGPGTRLTVT.

V and J are TRBV27 and TRBJ1-2, with 10 bases that match TRBD1. CDR3 length: 15 residues. Germline V CDR1 and CDR2: MNHEY, SMNVEV (reference sequence). Trimming cost V 4 bases and J 6 bases; bases outside gene matches: 8. The CDR3 sequence is CASSSDLTGGHGYTF. CDR3 DNA: TGTGCCAGCAGTTCGGACTTGACAGGGGGCCATGGCTACACCTTC.

Comments on this clone: The same CDR3 arises from other DNA sequences in this sample as well. The rearrangement links TRBV30 to TRBJ1-5, with 8 bases lining up with TRBD1. CDR3 length equals 15 residues. The germline CDR1 and CDR2 sequences are GTSNPN and SVGIG (reference sequence). Losses at the gene ends were 3 bases for V and 0 bases for J; bases not matched to a gene: 4. DNA of the CDR3: TGTGCCTGGAGCCCCGGACAGGGTAGCAATCAGCCCCAGCATTTT. Amino acids: CAWSPGQGSNQPQHF. The whole variable domain, filled in from reference TRBV30 and TRBJ1-5, reads SQTIHQWPATLVQPVGSPLSLECTVEGTSNPNLYWYRQAAGRGLQLLFYSVGIGQISSEVPQNLSASRPQDRQFILSSKKLLLSDSGFYLCAWSPGQGSNQPQHFGDGTRLSIL.

The rearrangement uses TRBV11-2 and TRBJ2-4; possible D gene TRBD1, 5 bases. The CDR3 sequence is 15 residues long. The germline V and J ends were trimmed by 1 base and 4 bases, with 11 bases remaining between them. Germline V gene sequence: CDR1 SGHAT, CDR2 FQNNGV. The CDR3 coding sequence is TGTGCCAGCAGCTTAGCTAGAGCAGGGAAAAACATTCAGTACTTC. Amino acids: CASSLARAGKNIQYF.

The chain employs TRBV19 and TRBJ1-4; TRBD1 is a possible D gene (6 bases). The germline CDR1 and CDR2 sequences are LNHDA and SQIVND (reference sequence). The V end lost 6 bases, the J end lost 2 bases, and 10 bases lay between the germline ends. This CDR3 spans 14 amino acids. The CDR3 coding sequence is TGTGCCAGTAGCAGACAGGTTACTAATGAAAAACTGTTTTTT. Translating it yields CASSRQVTNEKLFF.

This clone came up once. The chain couples TRBV5-8 to TRBJ1-1; 10 nucleotides line up with TRBD1. V dropped 3 bases and J dropped 7; count of bases not matched to a gene: 9. Germline lookup yields CDR1 SGHTS and CDR2 YDEGEE. The CDR3 length is 15 residues. This CDR3 is CASSSAGTGVREAFF. CDR3 DNA: TGTGCCAGCAGCTCGGCCGGGACAGGGGTTCGTGAAGCTTTCTTT. Full variable domain (missing parts from reference TRBV5-8 and TRBJ1-1): EAGVTQSPTHLIKTRGQQATLRCSPISGHTSVYWYQQALGLGLQFLLWYDEGEERNRGNFPPRFSGRQFPNYSSELNVNALELEDSALYLCASSSAGTGVREAFFGQGTRLTVV.

The chain carries TRBV5-5 and TRBJ2-5; TRBD1 matches at 9 bases. Germline CDR1 is SGHKS and CDR2 is YYEKEE (reference sequence). This CDR3 has 16 amino acids. J gave up 4 bases and V 3 bases, and 10 bases lay outside the gene matches. The CDR3 protein is CASSSTPGTGTETQYF. The CDR3 bases are TGTGCCAGCAGCTCCACCCCCGGGACAGGGACAGAGACCCAGTACTTC.

The V and J genes are TRBV6-5 and TRBJ2-7, with D unclear. The ends were cut back, 6 bases at V and 2 bases at J, with 11 bases in the middle. The CDR3 covers 13 residues. Germline V lookup: CDR1 MNHEY, CDR2 SVGAGI. The CDR3 is CASRERRAYEQYF. In nucleotides, the CDR3 is TGTGCCAGCAGGGAGCGTCGAGCCTACGAGCAGTACTTC.

The V and J genes are TRBV11-3 and TRBJ1-2; 10 bases agree with TRBD1. Trimming removed 5 bases from V and 5 bases from J; junction bases left unmatched: 8. The germline CDR1 and CDR2 sequences are SGHNT and YENEEA. The length of the CDR3 is 15 residues. CDR3 sequence: CASSMTGTGVYGYTF. CDR3 DNA sequence: TGTGCCAGCAGCATGACCGGGACAGGGGTATATGGCTACACCTTC.

The gene calls are TRBV7-9 and TRBJ2-6, with a tentative D call TRBD1 (6 bases). Germline CDR1 SEHNR, CDR2 FQNEAQ (reference sequence). CDR3 size: 19 residues. The V gene lost 2 bases and the J gene lost 0 bases, with 17 bases spanning the gap. CDR3 sequence (DNA): TGTGCCAGCAGCTTACCCGGGACAAGTTTTGTCTCTGGGGCCAACGTCCTGACTTTC. Amino acid sequence: CASSLPGTSFVSGANVLTF. The entire variable domain, with the rest obtained from reference TRBV7-9 and TRBJ2-6, is as follows: DTGVSQNPRHKITKRGQNVTFRCDPISEHNRLYWYRQTLGQGPEFLTYFQNEAQLEKSRLLSDRFSAERPKGSFSTLEIQRTEQGDSAMYLCASSLPGTSFVSGANVLTFGAGSRLTVL.

The table lists this clone with a few counts. V is TRBV11-2 and J is TRBJ1-1, with D perhaps TRBD1 (6 bases). Trimming stripped 1 base from V and 3 bases from J, with 9 bases between. Per the germline V gene, CDR1 is SGHAT and CDR2 is FQNNGV. The length of the CDR3 is 14 residues. DNA of the CDR3: TGTGCCAGCAGCTTAGTGGGGGCTTACACTGAAGCTTTCTTT. It translates to CASSLVGAYTEAFF.

The gene calls are TRBV5-1 and TRBJ2-5; unclear D gene. V lost 0 bases to trimming and J lost 5 bases, with 11 bases between them. The CDR3 has 14 residues. Germline V gives CDR1 SGHRS, CDR2 YFSETQ. The CDR3 DNA follows: TGCGCCAGCAGCTTGGCCGGTGGAGAGGAGACCCAGTACTTC. Translated, it gives CASSLAGGEETQYF.

J is TRBJ2-7 and V is TRBV7-2; D may be TRBD1 (5 bases). Trimming cost V 1 base and J 2 bases, with 9 bases left between them. The CDR3 totals 14 residues. CDR1 SGHTA and CDR2 FQGNSA come from the germline V gene. CDR3 residues: CASSLGRQTYEQYF. CDR3 nucleotide sequence: TGTGCCAGCAGCTTAGGCCGACAGACCTACGAGCAGTACTTC. Looking up the rest from reference TRBV7-2 and TRBJ2-7 gives the full variable domain: GAGVSQSPSNKVTEKGKDVELRCDPISGHTALYWYRQSLGQGLEFLIYFQGNSAPDKSGLPSDRFSAERTGGSVSTLTIQRTQQEDSAVYLCASSLGRQTYEQYFGPGTRLTVT.

CDR3 nucleotide sequence: TGTGCCAGCACTCTGGACAGTACTCAGCCCCAGCATTTT. This sequence encodes CASTLDSTQPQHF. This rearrangement joins TRBV12-3 or TRBV12-4 to TRBJ1-5, with a possible D match to TRBD1 (6 bases). The CDR3 is made up of 13 amino acids. V lost 7 bases to trimming and J lost 6 bases, with 13 bases between them.

This chain connects TRBV5-4 to TRBJ2-2, with 9 bases fitting TRBD2. V was pared by 4 bases and J by 6 bases, with 7 bases of the junction left unmatched. Germline V gene data show CDR1 as SGHNT and CDR2 as YYREEE (reference sequence). This CDR3 is 15 amino acids long. The CDR3 nucleotides read TGTGCCAGCAGCAACCAACGGACTAGCGCCGGGGAGCTGTTTTTT. Translating gives CASSNQRTSAGELFF.

The chain carries TRBV28 and TRBJ1-2; D gene uncertain. Germline CDR1 reads MDHEN; CDR2 reads SYDVKM. Trimming stripped 3 bases from V and 2 bases from J, with 7 bases between. This CDR3 spans 13 amino acids. The CDR3 DNA sequence: TGTGCCAGCAGTTTCCGGGAGAACTATGGCTACACCTTC. The encoded protein is CASSFRENYGYTF.

The rearrangement links TRBV30 to TRBJ1-5; D is unresolved. V shed 2 bases and J shed 3 bases, with 8 bases lying between them. This CDR3 region has 13 residues. Germline V gene sequence: CDR1 GTSNPN, CDR2 SVGIG (reference sequence). The CDR3 sequence: CAWSFRNNQPQHF. Written as DNA, the CDR3 is TGTGCCTGGAGTTTCAGGAACAATCAGCCCCAGCATTTT. Filled out from reference TRBV30 and TRBJ1-5, the complete variable domain reads SQTIHQWPATLVQPVGSPLSLECTVEGTSNPNLYWYRQAAGRGLQLLFYSVGIGQISSEVPQNLSASRPQDRQFILSSKKLLLSDSGFYLCAWSFRNNQPQHFGDGTRLSIL.